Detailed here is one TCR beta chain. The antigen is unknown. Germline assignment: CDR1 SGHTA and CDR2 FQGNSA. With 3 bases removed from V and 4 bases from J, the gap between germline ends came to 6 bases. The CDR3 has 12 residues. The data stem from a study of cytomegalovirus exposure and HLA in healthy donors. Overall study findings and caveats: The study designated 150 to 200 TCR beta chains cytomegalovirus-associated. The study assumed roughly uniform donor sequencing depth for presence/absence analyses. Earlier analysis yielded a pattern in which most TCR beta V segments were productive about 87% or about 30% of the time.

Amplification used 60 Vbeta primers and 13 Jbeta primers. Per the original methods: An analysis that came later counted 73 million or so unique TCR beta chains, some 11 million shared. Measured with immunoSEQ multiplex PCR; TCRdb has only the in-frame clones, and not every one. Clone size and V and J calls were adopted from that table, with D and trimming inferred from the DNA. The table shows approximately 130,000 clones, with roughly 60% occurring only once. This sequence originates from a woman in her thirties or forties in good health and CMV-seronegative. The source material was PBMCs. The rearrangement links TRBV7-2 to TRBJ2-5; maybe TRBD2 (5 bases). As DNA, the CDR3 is TGTGCCAGCAGCTTCGGGGTAGAGACCCAGTACTTC. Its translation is CASSFGVETQYF. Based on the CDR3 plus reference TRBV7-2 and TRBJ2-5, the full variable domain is GAGVSQSPSNKVTEKGKDVELRCDPISGHTALYWYRQSLGQGLEFLIYFQGNSAPDKSGLPSDRFSAERTGGSVSTLTIQRTQQEDSAVYLCASSFGVETQYFGPGTRLLVL.